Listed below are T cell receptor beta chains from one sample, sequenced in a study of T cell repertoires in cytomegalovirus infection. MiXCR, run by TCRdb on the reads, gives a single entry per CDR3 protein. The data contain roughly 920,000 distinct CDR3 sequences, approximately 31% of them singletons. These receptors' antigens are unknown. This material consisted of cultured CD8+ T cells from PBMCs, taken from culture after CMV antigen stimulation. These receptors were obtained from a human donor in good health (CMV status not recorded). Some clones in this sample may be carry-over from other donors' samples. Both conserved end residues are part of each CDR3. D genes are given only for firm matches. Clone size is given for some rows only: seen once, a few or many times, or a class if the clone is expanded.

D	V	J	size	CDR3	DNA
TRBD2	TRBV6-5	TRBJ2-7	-	CASSYGWRGTYEQYF	TGTGCCAGCAGTTACGGATGGCGGGGGACCTACGAGCAGTACTTC
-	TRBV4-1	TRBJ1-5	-	CASSQEGGDQPQHF	TGCGCCAGCAGCCAAGAAGGCGGGGATCAGCCCCAGCATTTT
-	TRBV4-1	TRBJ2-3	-	CASSQGHTDTQYF	TGCGCCAGCAGCCAAGGACACACAGATACGCAGTATTTT
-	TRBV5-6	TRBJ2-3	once	CASSSETDYTDTQYF	TGTGCCAGCAGCTCGGAGACAGATTACACAGATACGCAGTATTTT
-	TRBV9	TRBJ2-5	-	CASARRQETQYF	TGTGCCAGCGCCCGCCGCCAAGAGACCCAGTACTTC
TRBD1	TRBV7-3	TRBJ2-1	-	CANSPRDRGLVLYNEQFF	TGTGCCAACAGCCCACGGGACAGGGGGCTTGTTCTCTACAATGAGCAGTTCTTC
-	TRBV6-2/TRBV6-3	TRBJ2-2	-	CASTSSWRDTGELFF	TGTGCCAGCACCAGTAGTTGGAGAGACACCGGGGAGCTGTTTTTT
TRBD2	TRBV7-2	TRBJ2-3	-	CASSPTGTSGYKDTQYF	TGTGCCAGCAGCCCTACCGGGACTAGCGGGTATAAAGATACGCAGTATTTT
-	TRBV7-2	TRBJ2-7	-	CASSHGVASSYTAYEQYF	TGTGCCAGCAGCCATGGGGTTGCGTCGAGTTATACGGCCTACGAGCAGTACTTC
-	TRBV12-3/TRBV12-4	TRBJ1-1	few	CASGGPVETEAFF	TGTGCCAGCGGGGGACCGGTTGAGACTGAAGCTTTCTTT
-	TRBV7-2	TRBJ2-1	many	CASSLAGGPFNEQFF	TGTGCCAGCAGCTTAGCGGGGGGGCCTTTCAATGAGCAGTTCTTC
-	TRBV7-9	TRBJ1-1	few	CASSSGPGEAFF	TGTGCCAGCAGCTCAGGGCCGGGTGAAGCTTTCTTT
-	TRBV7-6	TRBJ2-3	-	CASSLEGSNQPQYF	TGTGCCAGCAGTCTGGAGGGTTCCAATCAGCCCCAGTATTTT
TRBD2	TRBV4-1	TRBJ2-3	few	CASSQGTSGGTDTQYF	TGCGCCAGCAGCCAGGGGACTAGCGGGGGCACAGATACGCAGTATTTT
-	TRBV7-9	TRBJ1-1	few	CASSLVGELGAFF	TGTGCCAGCAGCTTAGTTGGGGAGTTGGGAGCTTTCTTT
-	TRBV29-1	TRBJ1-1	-	CSTAPRMNTEAFF	TGCAGCACAGCCCCCAGGATGAACACTGAAGCTTTCTTT
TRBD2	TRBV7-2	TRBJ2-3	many	CASSKLAGWDTQYF	TGTGCCAGCAGCAAACTAGCGGGGTGGGATACGCAGTATTTT
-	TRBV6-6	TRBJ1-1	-	CASSYKGGPFTEAFF	TGTGCCAGCAGTTACAAGGGAGGGCCGTTCACTGAAGCTTTCTTT
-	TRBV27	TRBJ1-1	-	CASSLIGGWTEAFF	TGTGCCAGCAGTTTAATCGGGGGATGGACTGAAGCTTTCTTC
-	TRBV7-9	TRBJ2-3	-	CASRPLEGYTDTHF	TGTGCCAGCAGGCCCCTGGAGGGCTACACAGATACGCATTTT
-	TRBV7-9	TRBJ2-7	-	CASSDRDFSSRDEQYF	TGTGCCAGCAGCGACCGGGACTTCTCATCAAGGGACGAGCAGTACTTC
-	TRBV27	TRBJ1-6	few	CASSLSWGAFNSPLHF	TGTGCCAGCAGTTTATCCTGGGGGGCGTTTAACTCACCCCTCCACTTT
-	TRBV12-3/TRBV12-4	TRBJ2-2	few	CASSLGTPRGGELFF	TGTGCCAGCAGCCTCGGGACACCCCGAGGCGGGGAGCTGTTTTTT
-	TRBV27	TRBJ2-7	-	CASAKIGAEQYF	TGTGCCAGCGCTAAGATAGGGGCCGAGCAGTACTTC
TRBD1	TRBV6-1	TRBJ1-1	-	CASSELTGKKNTEAFF	TGTGCCAGCAGTGAGTTGACAGGGAAGAAGAACACTGAAGCTTTCTTT
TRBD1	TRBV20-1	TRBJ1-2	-	CSARDQGAGAPDYGYTF	TGCAGTGCTAGAGATCAGGGGGCAGGGGCCCCTGACTATGGCTACACCTTC